These 12 T cell receptor beta chains originate from one sample sequenced in a study of cytomegalovirus exposure and HLA in healthy donors. Use of 60 Vbeta and 13 Jbeta primers characterized the PCR. Sequencing used immunoSEQ multiplex PCR; TCRdb keeps in-frame clones, though not all of them. The table has approximately 120,000 clones, 75% seen once. The specimen sequenced was PBMCs. These receptors came from a man aged 30-40 years in good health and CMV-seronegative.

The chain combines TRBV30 with TRBJ2-1, with TRBD2 as a possible D gene (6 bases). Trimming shortened V by 4 bases and J by 4 bases, and 14 bases separated the two germline ends. CDR3 size: 14 residues. The V gene's germline CDR1 is GTSNPN and CDR2 SVGIG (reference sequence). The CDR3 sequence is CAWNTRGLYNEQFF. CDR3 coding DNA: TGTGCCTGGAATACGCGGGGCTTATACAATGAGCAGTTCTTC. The variable domain in full, with the rest retrieved from reference TRBV30 and TRBJ2-1, is SQTIHQWPATLVQPVGSPLSLECTVEGTSNPNLYWYRQAAGRGLQLLFYSVGIGQISSEVPQNLSASRPQDRQFILSSKKLLLSDSGFYLCAWNTRGLYNEQFFGPGTRLTVL.

The rearrangement joins TRBV2 to TRBJ2-1; 11 bases are shared with TRBD2. This CDR3 region has 15 residues. Germline CDR1 reads SNHLY; CDR2 reads FYNNEI. J gave up 9 bases and V 4 bases, and 8 bases lay outside the gene matches. The CDR3 spells CASSGTSGGRTEQFF. The CDR3, as DNA: TGTGCCAGCAGTGGTACTAGCGGGGGTCGTACTGAGCAGTTCTTC.

The chain is built from TRBV28 and TRBJ2-7; D unclear. Trimming left V 8 bases short and J 0 bases short, with 8 bases between. The V gene's germline CDR1 is MDHEN and CDR2 SYDVKM. The CDR3 sequence is 12 residues long. This CDR3 is CASGLSSYEQYF. The CDR3 DNA reads TGTGCCAGCGGCCTTTCCTCCTACGAGCAGTACTTC. Full variable domain (outside the CDR3, taken from reference TRBV28 and TRBJ2-7): DVKVTQSSRYLVKRTGEKVFLECVQDMDHENMFWYRQDPGLGLRLIYFSYDVKMKEKGDIPEGYSVSREKKERFSLILESASTNQTSMYLCASGLSSYEQYFGPGTRLTVT.

This clone was seen only a few times. The chain employs TRBV7-2 and TRBJ2-5, with D possibly TRBD1 on 6 matching bases. CDR3 size: 17 residues. Trimming removed 2 bases from V and 5 bases from J, with 21 bases in between. CDR1 SGHTA and CDR2 FQGNSA come from the germline V gene. CDR3 residues: CASSLWILRGSLETQYF. The CDR3 DNA is TGTGCCAGCAGCTTATGGATCCTCAGGGGAAGTTTGGAGACCCAGTACTTC.

J is TRBJ2-3 and V is TRBV27; 7 nucleotides align to TRBD1. V was pared by 2 bases and J by 2 bases, with 7 bases of the junction left unmatched. CDR3 length: 16 amino acids. From germline, CDR1 is MNHEY and CDR2 SMNVEV (reference sequence). CDR3 sequence (DNA): TGTGCCAGCAGTTTAAATTTGGGACAGAACACAGATACGCAGTATTTT. Its translation: CASSLNLGQNTDTQYF.

The chain is built from TRBV9 and TRBJ2-1; 8 bases align to TRBD2. Germline CDR1 is SGDLS and CDR2 is YYNGEE. The J segment lost 4 bases and the V segment lost 0 bases, leaving 9 bases of the junction unmatched. This CDR3 has 17 amino acids. CDR3 in amino acids: CASSVGIAGTIYNEQFF. DNA for the CDR3: TGTGCCAGCAGCGTAGGGATAGCGGGAACAATTTACAATGAGCAGTTCTTC.

The CDR3 sequence is CASSLYPPRGGQDETQYF. The DNA for the CDR3 is TGTGCCAGCAGTCTTTACCCCCCCAGGGGAGGGCAGGATGAGACCCAGTACTTC. The chain recombines TRBV27 with TRBJ2-5, with D tentatively TRBD2 (7 bases). Trimming cost V 5 bases and J 5 bases, with 27 bases left between them. CDR3 size: 18 residues. Germline V gene data show CDR1 as MNHEY and CDR2 as SMNVEV (reference sequence).

The gene calls are TRBV6-5 and TRBJ1-2, with D perhaps TRBD1 (5 bases). There are 14 residues in the CDR3. Looked up from germline, CDR1 is MNHEY and CDR2 is SVGAGI. Trimming took off 4 bases at V and 13 bases at J, with 22 bases between the two ends. The CDR3 region has the DNA TGTGCCAGCAGTTCCACACTGGGGCGGGACCTTGGCACCTTC. Its translation is CASSSTLGRDLGTF.

This chain connects TRBV19 to TRBJ2-5, with 9 bases matching TRBD1. The CDR3 has 15 residues. V trimming: 4 bases; J trimming: 3 bases; junction bases outside the gene matches: 6. The germline V gene encodes CDR1 LNHDA and CDR2 SQIVND (reference sequence). The CDR3 DNA reads TGTGCCAGTAGTAAACAGAGGACAGGGGAAGAGACCCAGTACTTC. It specifies CASSKQRTGEETQYF.

This clone was recorded a few times. The chain employs TRBV28 and TRBJ1-3; the D is unclear. In germline, CDR1 is MDHEN, CDR2 SYDVKM. The CDR3 sequence is 16 residues long. V was cut by 5 bases and J by 4 bases, with 18 bases left in between. The CDR3 protein is CASSKTVQWAGNTIYF. The CDR3, as DNA: TGTGCCAGCAGTAAAACCGTACAGTGGGCCGGAAACACCATATATTTT.

J is TRBJ2-7 and V is TRBV29-1, with TRBD2 matching over 10 bases. The CDR3 has 15 residues. Trimming at V came to 0 bases and at J to 0 bases, leaving 2 bases not matched to a gene. Germline values: CDR1 SQVTM, CDR2 ANQGSEA. The CDR3 sequence: CSVEDGTSASYEQYF. The CDR3 nucleotides are TGCAGCGTTGAAGATGGGACTAGCGCCTCCTACGAGCAGTACTTC.

As to this clone: The sample holds other DNA sequences that translate to the same CDR3. This chain connects TRBV9 to TRBJ2-1; weak D call: TRBD2 (6 bases). The CDR3 sequence is 15 residues long. V was clipped by 0 bases and J by 3 bases, with 10 bases between them. Per the germline V gene, CDR1 is SGDLS and CDR2 is YYNGEE. CDR3 amino acids: CASSVGAGGYNEQFF. The CDR3 DNA follows: TGTGCCAGCAGCGTAGGAGCGGGCGGCTACAATGAGCAGTTCTTC.